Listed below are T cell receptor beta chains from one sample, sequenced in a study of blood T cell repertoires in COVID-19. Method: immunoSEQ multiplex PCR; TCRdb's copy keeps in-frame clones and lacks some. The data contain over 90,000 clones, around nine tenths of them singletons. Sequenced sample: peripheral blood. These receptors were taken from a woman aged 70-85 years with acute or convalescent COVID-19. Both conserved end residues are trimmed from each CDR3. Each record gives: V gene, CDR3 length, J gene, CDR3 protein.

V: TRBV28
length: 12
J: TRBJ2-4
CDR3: ASTSGGPKNIQY

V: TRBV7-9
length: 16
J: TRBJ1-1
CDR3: ASSPKTGREVMNTEAF

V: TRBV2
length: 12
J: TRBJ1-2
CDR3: ASSEGGRPHGYT

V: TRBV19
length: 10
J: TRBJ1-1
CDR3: ASSTGTGEAF

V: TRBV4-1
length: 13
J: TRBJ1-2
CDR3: ASSQDPGQIGGYT

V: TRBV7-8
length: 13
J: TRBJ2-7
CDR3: ASSHRGGDSYEQY

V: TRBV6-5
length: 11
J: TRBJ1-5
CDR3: ASTGGANQPQH

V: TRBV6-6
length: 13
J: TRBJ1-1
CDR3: ASSYSFNKGAEAF

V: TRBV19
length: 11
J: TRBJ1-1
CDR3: ASGTFASTEAF

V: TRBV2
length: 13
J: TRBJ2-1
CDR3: ASIPVASDHNEQF

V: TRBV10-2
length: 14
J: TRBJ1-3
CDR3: ASSEAGGLSGNTIY

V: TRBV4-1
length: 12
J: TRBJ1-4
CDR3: ASSQQGYNEKLF

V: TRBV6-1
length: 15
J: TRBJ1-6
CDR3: ASSEALWGQHISPLH

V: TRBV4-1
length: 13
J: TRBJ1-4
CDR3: ASSQVTATNEKLF

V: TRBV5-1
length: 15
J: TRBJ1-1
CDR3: ASSLESSGGGNTEAF

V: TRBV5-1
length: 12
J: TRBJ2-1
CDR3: ASSSGGSYNEQF

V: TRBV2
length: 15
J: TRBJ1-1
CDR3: ASRRTGTGVGYTEAF

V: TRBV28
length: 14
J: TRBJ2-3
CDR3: ASSSPGGRGVDTQY

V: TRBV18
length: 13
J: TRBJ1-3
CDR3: ASSPIQGAGNTIY

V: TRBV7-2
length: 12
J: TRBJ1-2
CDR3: ASSRTGVDYGYT

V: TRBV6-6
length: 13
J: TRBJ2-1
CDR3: ASSYGQGGYNEQF

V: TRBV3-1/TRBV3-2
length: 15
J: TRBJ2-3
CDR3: ASSHPGLAGGVDTQY

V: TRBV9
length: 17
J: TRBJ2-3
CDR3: ASSVGSSGGAGGSYTQY

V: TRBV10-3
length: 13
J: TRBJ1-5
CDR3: AISEGGGGNQPQH

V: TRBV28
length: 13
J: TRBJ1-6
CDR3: ASPSGVSANSPLH

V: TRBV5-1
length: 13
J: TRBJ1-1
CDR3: ASSKGQGLGTEAF

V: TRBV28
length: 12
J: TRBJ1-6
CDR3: ASRTGTGISPLH

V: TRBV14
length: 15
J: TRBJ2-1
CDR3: ASSQPPGQGSNNEQF

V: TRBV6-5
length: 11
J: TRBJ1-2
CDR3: ASSRGRDYGYT

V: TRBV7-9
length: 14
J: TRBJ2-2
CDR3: ASTFDSSFNTGELF

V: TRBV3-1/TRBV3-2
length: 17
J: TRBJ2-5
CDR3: ASSQDPLAGGHSVETQY

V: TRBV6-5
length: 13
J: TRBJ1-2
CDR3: ASREGTGVGYGYT

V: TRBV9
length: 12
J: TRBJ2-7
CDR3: ASSEGGTAYEQY

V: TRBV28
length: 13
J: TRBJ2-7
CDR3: ASSLQHRDSYEQY

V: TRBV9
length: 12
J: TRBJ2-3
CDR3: ASSVAAGRDTQY

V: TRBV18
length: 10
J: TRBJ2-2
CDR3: ASSPGGGELF

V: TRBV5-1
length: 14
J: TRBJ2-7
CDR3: ASSLLTGQGPDEQY

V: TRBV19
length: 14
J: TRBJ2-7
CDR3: ASSKGQGSVSYEQY

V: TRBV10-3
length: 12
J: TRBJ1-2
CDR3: AISGGTGDYGYT

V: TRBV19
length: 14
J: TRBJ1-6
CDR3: ASKHTGGGGNSPLH

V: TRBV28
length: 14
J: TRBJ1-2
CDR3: ASSLYTGVGNYGYT

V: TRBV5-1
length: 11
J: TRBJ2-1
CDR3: ASSLMVSNEQF

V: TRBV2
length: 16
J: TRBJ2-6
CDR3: ASSGDSLRSAGANVLT

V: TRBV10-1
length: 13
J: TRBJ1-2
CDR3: ASSESRGGLLGYT

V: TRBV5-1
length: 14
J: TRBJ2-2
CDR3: ASRTSGGITTGELF

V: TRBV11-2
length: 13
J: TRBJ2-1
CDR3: ASSLGRGAYNEQF

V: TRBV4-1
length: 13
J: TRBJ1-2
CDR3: ASSQEGTGNYGYT